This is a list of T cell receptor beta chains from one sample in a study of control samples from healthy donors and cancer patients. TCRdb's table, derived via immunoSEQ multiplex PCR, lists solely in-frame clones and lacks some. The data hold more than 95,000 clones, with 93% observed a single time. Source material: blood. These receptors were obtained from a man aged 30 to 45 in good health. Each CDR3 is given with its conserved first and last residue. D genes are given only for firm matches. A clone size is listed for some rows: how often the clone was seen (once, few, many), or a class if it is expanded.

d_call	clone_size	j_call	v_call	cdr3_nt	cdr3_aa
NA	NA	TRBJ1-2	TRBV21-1	TGTGCCAGCAGCAAAGAGCGGGGTTGGGGCTACACCTTC	CASSKERGWGYTF
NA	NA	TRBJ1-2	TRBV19	TGTGCCAGTAGTATAGTCAGTTTTTCTGGTGGCTACACCTTC	CASSIVSFSGGYTF
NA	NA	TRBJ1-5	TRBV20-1	TGCAGTGCTAGTAGCGCCTCTCTTGCGTATAGCAATCAGCCCCAGCATTTT	CSASSASLAYSNQPQHF
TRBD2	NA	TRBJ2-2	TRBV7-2	TGTGCCAGCAGCTACGCCCCGGCCGGGGGGGCGGACACCGGGGAGCTGTTTTTT	CASSYAPAGGADTGELFF
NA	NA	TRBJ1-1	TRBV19	TGTGCCAGTAGGGGGGCCCTTGAAGCTTTCTTT	CASRGALEAFF
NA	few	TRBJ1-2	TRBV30	TGTGCCTGGAGTGTAGCTTTCTTCTATGGCTACACCTTC	CAWSVAFFYGYTF
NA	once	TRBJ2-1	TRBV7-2	TGTGCCAGCAGCTCCCCTAATTCTGATGAGCAGTTCTTC	CASSSPNSDEQFF
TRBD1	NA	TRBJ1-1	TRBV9	TGTGCCAGCAGCGAGGGACAGGGCGGAACTGAAGCTTTCTTT	CASSEGQGGTEAFF
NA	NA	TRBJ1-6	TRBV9	TGTGCCAGCAGCCCCCGACCGGGACCCTCGTCCCTCCACTTT	CASSPRPGPSSLHF
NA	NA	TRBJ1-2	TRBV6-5	TGTGCCAGCAGTCCGAGAGGGCTCTTGGGTGCTGGCTACACCTTC	CASSPRGLLGAGYTF
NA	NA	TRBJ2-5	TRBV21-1	TGTGCCAGCAGCTGTTCCCTCCGGGAGACCCAGTACTTC	CASSCSLRETQYF
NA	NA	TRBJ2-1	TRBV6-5	TGTGCCAGCACTCCTCAGGGGTACAATGAGCAGTTCTTC	CASTPQGYNEQFF
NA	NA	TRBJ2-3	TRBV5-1	TGCGCCAGCAGCTTTAATGGAGATACGCAGTATTTT	CASSFNGDTQYF
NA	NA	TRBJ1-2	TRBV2	TGTGCCAGCAGGACGGGAGCGACTAACTATGGCTACACCTTC	CASRTGATNYGYTF
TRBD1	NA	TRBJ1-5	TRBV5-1	TGCGCCAGCAGCTCAACAGGGGGCTACGGCCAGCCCCAGCATTTT	CASSSTGGYGQPQHF
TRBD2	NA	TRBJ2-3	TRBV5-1	TGCGCCAGCAGTCCGCTTGAGCCGGGGGGGACAGATACGCAGTATTTT	CASSPLEPGGTDTQYF
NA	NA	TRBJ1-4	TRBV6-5	TGTGCCAGCAGGGGCCCAAATGAAAAACTGTTTTTT	CASRGPNEKLFF
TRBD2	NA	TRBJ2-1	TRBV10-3	TGTGCCATCAGTGATTCCCGTACTAGCGGGGGGGCAGGTAATGAGCAGTTCTTC	CAISDSRTSGGAGNEQFF
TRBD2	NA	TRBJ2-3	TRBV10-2	TGCGCCAGCAAAGGACTAGCGGGGGCCAACACAGATACGCAGTATTTT	CASKGLAGANTDTQYF
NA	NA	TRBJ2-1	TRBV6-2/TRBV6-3	TGTGCCAGCAGCCCGGTGTTGGGGACCAAGCAGTTCTTC	CASSPVLGTKQFF
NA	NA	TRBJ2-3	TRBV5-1	TGCGCCAGCAGCTACCCCAGGGATGTAGGTACGCAGTATTTT	CASSYPRDVGTQYF
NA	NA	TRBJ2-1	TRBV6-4	TGTGCCAGCAGCCTAGGCGTTAGCTCCTACAATGAGCAGTTCTTC	CASSLGVSSYNEQFF
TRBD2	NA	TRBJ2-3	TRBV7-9	TGTGCCAGCAGCTTTTTCAGGACTAGCGGGGGGACAGATACGCAGTATTTT	CASSFFRTSGGTDTQYF
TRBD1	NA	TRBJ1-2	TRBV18	TGTGCCAGCTCACTCTATGAAACAGGGGAGGCCAACTATGGCTACACCTTC	CASSLYETGEANYGYTF
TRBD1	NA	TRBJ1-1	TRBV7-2	TGTGCCAGCAGCGCAAGACAGGGTTGGAACACTGAAGCTTTCTTT	CASSARQGWNTEAFF
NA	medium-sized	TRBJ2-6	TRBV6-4	TGTGCCAGCAGTGAATCTGGGGCCAACGTCCTGACTTTC	CASSESGANVLTF
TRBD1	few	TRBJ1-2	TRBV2	TGTGCCAGCAATTTGGCCGGGACAGGGGGGTTTTACACCTTC	CASNLAGTGGFYTF
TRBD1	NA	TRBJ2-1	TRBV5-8	TGTGCCAGCAGCTTGTGGACGGGACAGGGGGCCAATGAGCAGTTCTTC	CASSLWTGQGANEQFF
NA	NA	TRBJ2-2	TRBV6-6	TGTGCCAGCACCAAAGTTGGGTCCGGCGGGGAGCTGTTTTTT	CASTKVGSGGELFF
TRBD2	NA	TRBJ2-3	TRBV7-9	TGTGCCAGCAGCTTCTGGGGACTAGCAGATACGCAGTATTTT	CASSFWGLADTQYF
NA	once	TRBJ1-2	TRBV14	TGTGCCAGCAGCCAAGATCCGGGCAGAGGGCAAGTGGGTGACTATGGCTACACCTTC	CASSQDPGRGQVGDYGYTF
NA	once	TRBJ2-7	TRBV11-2	TGTGCCAGCAGCCCGTCGCAGGGCTATGTCGACTTC	CASSPSQGYVDF
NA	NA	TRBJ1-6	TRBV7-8	TGTGCCAGCAGCTTACCCCGGGCCAATAATTCACCCCTCCACTTT	CASSLPRANNSPLHF
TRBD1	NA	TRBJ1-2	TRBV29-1	TGCAGCGTTGAGGCAGGGGGGACGTATGGCTACACCTTC	CSVEAGGTYGYTF
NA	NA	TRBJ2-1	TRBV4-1	TGCGCCAGCACCCAGGGCAATGAGCAGTTCTTC	CASTQGNEQFF
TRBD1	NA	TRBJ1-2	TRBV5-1	TGCGCCAGCAGCTTGTCTGCAGGGGGGGACTATGGCTACACCTTC	CASSLSAGGDYGYTF
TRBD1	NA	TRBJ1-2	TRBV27	TGTGCCAGCAGTCCCGCCCCCCAGACAGGGTACTATGGCTACACCTTC	CASSPAPQTGYYGYTF
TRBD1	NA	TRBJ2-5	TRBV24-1	TGTGCCACCAGAGAAACAGGGGAAGAGACCCAGTACTTC	CATRETGEETQYF
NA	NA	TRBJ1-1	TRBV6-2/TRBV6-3	TGTGCCAGCAGTTTCGACCGGGTTGAAGCTTTCTTT	CASSFDRVEAFF
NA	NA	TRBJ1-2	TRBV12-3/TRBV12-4	TGTGCCAGCAGTTTAGCGGGCCGGGATGGCTACACCTTC	CASSLAGRDGYTF
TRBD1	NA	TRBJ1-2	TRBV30	TGTGCCTGGAGTGTACTATACAGGGGTGAAGATGGCTACACCTTC	CAWSVLYRGEDGYTF
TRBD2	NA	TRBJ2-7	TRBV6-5	TGTGCCAGCAGCGGGACTAGCGGGGGGGCTGGGGAGCAGTACTTC	CASSGTSGGAGEQYF
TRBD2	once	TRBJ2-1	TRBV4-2	TGTGCCAGCAGCCCTCGGGGAAGCGGGGGGGGAATAGCGAGACGCTACAATGAGCAGTTCTTC	CASSPRGSGGGIARRYNEQFF
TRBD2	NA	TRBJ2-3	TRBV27	TGTGCCAGCTCCCACGGAGGGATTACCGGGGGGGCTTCAGATACGCAGTATTTT	CASSHGGITGGASDTQYF
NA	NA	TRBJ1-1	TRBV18	TGTGCCAGCTCACCGGCAAACAGATTTGGTGAAGCTTTCTTT	CASSPANRFGEAFF
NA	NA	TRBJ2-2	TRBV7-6	TGTGCCAGCAGCTTAATCACCCGGACCAACACCGGGGAGCTGTTTTTT	CASSLITRTNTGELFF
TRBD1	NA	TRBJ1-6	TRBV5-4	TGTGCCAGCAGCTTGACGGGACAGATTAATTCACCCCTCCACTTT	CASSLTGQINSPLHF
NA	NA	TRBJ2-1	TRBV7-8	TGTGCCAGCAGCCCTTTACCCAGGGAGATGAATGAGCAGTTCTTC	CASSPLPREMNEQFF
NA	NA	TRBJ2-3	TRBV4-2	TGTGCCAGCAGCCAAGTAGGGCAGGGGAATACGCAGTATTTT	CASSQVGQGNTQYF
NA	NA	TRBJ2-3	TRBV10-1	TGCGCCAGCAGTGAGTCGAGGCTGGGGGCGCGAGGCACAGATACGCAGTATTTT	CASSESRLGARGTDTQYF
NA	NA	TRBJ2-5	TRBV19	TGTGCCAGTAGTATCCCGGGAGTTCAAGAGACCCAGTACTTC	CASSIPGVQETQYF
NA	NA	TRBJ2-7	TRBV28	TGTGCCAGCAGCGACCCCTACGAGCAGTACTTC	CASSDPYEQYF
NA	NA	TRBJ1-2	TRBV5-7	TGTGCCAGCAGCTCATTGGCGGCCTATGGCTACACCTTC	CASSSLAAYGYTF
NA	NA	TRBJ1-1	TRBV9	TGTGCCAGCAGCGTGGGTTTGCACACTGAAGCTTTCTTT	CASSVGLHTEAFF
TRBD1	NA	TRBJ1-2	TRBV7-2	TGTGCCAGCAGCTTACGGGGAGGGGGCGCGTCCTATGGCTACACCTTC	CASSLRGGGASYGYTF
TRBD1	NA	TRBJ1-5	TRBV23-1	TGCGCCAGCAGGCTTCACAGGGGGGGCAATCAGCCCCAGCATTTT	CASRLHRGGNQPQHF
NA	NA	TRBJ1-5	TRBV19	NA	CASTSDSLNQPQHF
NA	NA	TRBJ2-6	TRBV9	TGTGCCAGCAGCGCTCTGGGGGGCGCGAGTGGGGCCAACGTCCTGACTTTC	CASSALGGASGANVLTF
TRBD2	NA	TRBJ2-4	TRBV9	TGTGCCAGCAGCGCCCTGGGACTAGCGGGGGTTTCTCAAAACATTCAGTACTTC	CASSALGLAGVSQNIQYF